These 12 T cell receptor beta chains originate from one sample sequenced in a study of immune evolution from preneoplasia to lung adenocarcinoma. Produced via immunoSEQ multiplex PCR; TCRdb's table is partial and in-frame only. The table lists around 6,100 clones, approximately 89% of them singletons. Sequenced input: FFPE invasive lung adenocarcinoma tissue. The receptor set was obtained from a person aged 50-70 years with lung adenocarcinoma.

The V call is TRBV9, the J call TRBJ1-1, with 10 bases fitting TRBD1. V was pared by 3 bases and J by 5 bases, with 7 bases of the junction left unmatched. Per germline, CDR1 SGDLS and CDR2 YYNGEE. There are 15 residues in the CDR3. The CDR3 nucleotides read TGTGCCAGCAGCGAATCCGGGACAGGGGTTACTGAAGCTTTCTTT. Encoded protein: CASSESGTGVTEAFF.

The rearrangement links TRBV27 to TRBJ1-4; D gene uncertain. Deletions cut 6 bases from V and 5 bases from J, with 7 bases between. Germline V gene lookup returns CDR1 MNHEY and CDR2 SMNVEV (reference sequence). This CDR3 spans 12 amino acids. CDR3 protein: CASSRTNEKLFF. The CDR3 nucleotides are TGTGCCAGCAGCCGAACCAATGAAAAACTGTTTTTT.

V is TRBV18 and J is TRBJ2-3, with 9 bases fitting TRBD2. The CDR3 is made up of 15 amino acids. The germline V gene has CDR1 KGHSH and CDR2 LQKENI. J gave up 1 base and V 8 bases, and 7 bases lay outside the gene matches. In DNA form, the CDR3 reads TGTGCCAGCCGTAGCGGGAGCGGGGGCACAGATACGCAGTATTTT. As protein: CASRSGSGGTDTQYF.

There are a few counts of this clone. The rearrangement links TRBV27 to TRBJ1-5; D is possibly TRBD1 (5 bases). Germline V CDR1 and CDR2: MNHEY, SMNVEV (reference sequence). Trimming stripped 5 bases from V and 0 bases from J, with 8 bases between. The CDR3 runs 14 residues. The CDR3 region has the DNA TGTGCCAGCAGTGGTGACAGTAGCAATCAGCCCCAGCATTTT. Amino acids: CASSGDSSNQPQHF.

Within the sample, this clone is large. CDR3 sequence: CASSQDPSDSSYNEQFF. The CDR3 nucleotides read TGCGCCAGCAGCCAAGATCCTAGCGATAGCTCCTACAATGAGCAGTTCTTC. The chain uses TRBV4-1 and TRBJ2-1; tentatively, D is TRBD2 (6 bases). Trimming shortened V by 0 bases and J by 0 bases, and 12 bases separated the two germline ends. Germline V CDR1 and CDR2: MGHRA, YSYEKL. The CDR3 sequence is 17 residues long.

This clone appeared once. The V gene is TRBV28, the J gene TRBJ2-2; 11 bases fit TRBD2. The CDR3 has 17 residues. The germline V gene encodes CDR1 MDHEN and CDR2 SYDVKM. The junction had 13 bases not matched to a gene; V was cut back by 5 bases and J by 8 bases. CDR3 sequence (DNA): TGTGCCAGCAGTCCCCCTCCGGGACTAGCGGTTGGTGGGGAGCTGTTTTTT. It translates to CASSPPPGLAVGGELFF.

The CDR3 DNA reads TGCGCCAGCAGCTTGGACGGGTTCTACGAGCAGTACTTC. Translation: CASSLDGFYEQYF. This chain links TRBV5-1 with TRBJ2-7; D gene uncertain. Germline V gene data show CDR1 as SGHRS and CDR2 as YFSETQ. The CDR3 is 13 amino acids. Deletions cut 0 bases from V and 3 bases from J, with 7 bases between.

Comment on this clone: Other DNA sequences in the sample encode the same CDR3. The chain joins TRBV5-1 to TRBJ2-3, with 7 positions matching TRBD2. This CDR3 region has 14 residues. CDR1 is SGHRS, CDR2 YFSETQ, per germline. Trimming at V came to 5 bases and at J to 3 bases, leaving 6 bases not matched to a gene. The CDR3 protein is CASSRSGDTDTQYF. CDR3 nucleotides: TGCGCCAGCAGTCGGAGCGGGGATACAGATACGCAGTATTTT.

This clone was counted once. The chain links TRBV10-3 to TRBJ2-5, with 9 positions matching TRBD2. Germline lookup yields CDR1 ENHRY and CDR2 SYGVKD. After removal of 4 bases from V and 3 bases from J, the junction contained 12 bases not matched to a gene. The CDR3 runs 17 residues. The CDR3 sequence is CAISAALAGVGEETQYF. The DNA of the CDR3 is TGTGCCATCAGTGCAGCGTTAGCGGGAGTTGGGGAAGAGACCCAGTACTTC.

In its sample, this clone is large (0.1 to 1%). The chain combines TRBV28 with TRBJ1-4; no clear D. Between the trimmed V and J ends, which lost 7 bases and 1 base, there was a span of 7 bases. Germline V gene data show CDR1 as MDHEN and CDR2 as SYDVKM. CDR3 length equals 13 residues. The chain's CDR3 is CASTGGTNEKLFF. The CDR3 nucleotides are TGTGCCAGCACAGGAGGAACTAATGAAAAACTGTTTTTT. The entire variable domain, with the rest obtained from reference TRBV28 and TRBJ1-4, is as follows: DVKVTQSSRYLVKRTGEKVFLECVQDMDHENMFWYRQDPGLGLRLIYFSYDVKMKEKGDIPEGYSVSREKKERFSLILESASTNQTSMYLCASTGGTNEKLFFGSGTQLSVL.

The chain has TRBV7-9 and TRBJ1-1, with D possibly matching TRBD1 (5 bases). This CDR3 contains 13 residues. Germline CDR1 is SEHNR and CDR2 is FQNEAQ (reference sequence). Trimming took off 4 bases at V and 1 base at J, with 7 bases between the two ends. The CDR3 DNA follows: TGTGCCAGCAGCTCCACAGGGAACACTGAAGCTTTCTTT. The encoded protein is CASSSTGNTEAFF.

The chain carries TRBV10-2 and TRBJ1-2; 12 bases map to TRBD1. The length of the CDR3 is 15 residues. The germline CDR1 and CDR2 sequences are WSHSY and SAAADI. With V trimmed by 2 bases and J by 4 bases, 2 bases remained unmatched. This CDR3 is CASSEPGQGAYGYTF. CDR3 in DNA: TGCGCCAGCAGTGAGCCGGGACAGGGGGCCTATGGCTACACCTTC.